This is a list of T cell receptor beta chains from one sample in a study of identical twins. MiXCR, applied by TCRdb to the 5' RACE reads, yields one record per CDR3 protein. The data hold approximately 1.8 million distinct CDR3 sequences, with 25% to 35% observed a single time. The sequenced material came from cord blood. Receptors were obtained from a newborn girl in good health. CDR3s include the opening cysteine and the closing phenylalanine or tryptophan. A D gene is named only where the DNA matches it firmly. The size of a clone is reported for some rows only, either as once, few or many, or as a class for expanded clones.

CDR3nt: TGTGCCAGCAGCCAAGATTGGATCAACACAGATACGCAGTATTTT
CDR3aa: CASSQDWINTDTQYF
d_gene: .
j_gene: TRBJ2-3
abundance: .
v_gene: TRBV3-1

CDR3nt: TGTGCCAGCGGACAGGGTTACAATCAGCCCCAGCATTTT
CDR3aa: CASGQGYNQPQHF
d_gene: TRBD1
j_gene: TRBJ1-5
abundance: .
v_gene: TRBV12-3/TRBV12-4

CDR3nt: TGCGCCAGCAGCCAACCAGTACAGGGGGTCGAGCAGTACTTC
CDR3aa: CASSQPVQGVEQYF
d_gene: TRBD1
j_gene: TRBJ2-7
abundance: .
v_gene: TRBV4-1

CDR3nt: TGTGCCAGCAGTGAGGATCCTTACGAGCAGTACTTC
CDR3aa: CASSEDPYEQYF
d_gene: .
j_gene: TRBJ2-7
abundance: many
v_gene: TRBV2

CDR3nt: TGTGCCAGCAGTGAAGCTGGGACTAGGGTGGATACGCAGTATTTT
CDR3aa: CASSEAGTRVDTQYF
d_gene: TRBD2
j_gene: TRBJ2-3
abundance: .
v_gene: TRBV2

CDR3nt: TGTGCCAGCAGTGGTCCAGGGAGGGTAGCTTTCTTT
CDR3aa: CASSGPGRVAFF
d_gene: .
j_gene: TRBJ1-1
abundance: .
v_gene: TRBV25-1

CDR3nt: TGTGCCAGCAGTTGGGTTTCCGGTAGGTCCTACAATGAGCAGTTCTTC
CDR3aa: CASSWVSGRSYNEQFF
d_gene: .
j_gene: TRBJ2-1
abundance: few
v_gene: TRBV28

CDR3nt: TGTGCCAGCAGCTTATCAGGGATCGCTGAAGCTTTCTTT
CDR3aa: CASSLSGIAEAFF
d_gene: .
j_gene: TRBJ1-1
abundance: .
v_gene: TRBV7-2

CDR3nt: TGTGCCAGCCCGGGGGGGACTTTGAACACTGAAGCTTTCTTT
CDR3aa: CASPGGTLNTEAFF
d_gene: .
j_gene: TRBJ1-1
abundance: .
v_gene: TRBV28

CDR3nt: TGTGCCAGCAGCAGAGGGACTAGCGGGAGCTCACGGGGAGATACGCAGTATTTT
CDR3aa: CASSRGTSGSSRGDTQYF
d_gene: TRBD2
j_gene: TRBJ2-3
abundance: .
v_gene: TRBV7-6

CDR3nt: TGCAGTGCTACTCTTTCCGGGACAGGGTTTCAGCCCCAGCATTTT
CDR3aa: CSATLSGTGFQPQHF
d_gene: TRBD1
j_gene: TRBJ1-5
abundance: few
v_gene: TRBV20-1

CDR3nt: TGCGCCAGCAGCCAACGACTAGCGGGGCGAGGAGATACGCAGTATTTT
CDR3aa: CASSQRLAGRGDTQYF
d_gene: TRBD2
j_gene: TRBJ2-3
abundance: few
v_gene: TRBV4-1

CDR3nt: TGTGCCAGCAGTGATCGGGACAGGGGTGCCTACAATGAGCAGTTCTTC
CDR3aa: CASSDRDRGAYNEQFF
d_gene: TRBD1
j_gene: TRBJ2-1
abundance: .
v_gene: TRBV25-1

CDR3nt: TGTACCAGCAGCTTAGGTGATGGTAGGTTCTACGAGCAGTACTTC
CDR3aa: CTSSLGDGRFYEQYF
d_gene: .
j_gene: TRBJ2-7
abundance: .
v_gene: TRBV7-9

CDR3nt: TGTGCCAGCAGCCAATCTGATAGCTTAAGGGATGAGCAGTTCTTC
CDR3aa: CASSQSDSLRDEQFF
d_gene: .
j_gene: TRBJ2-1
abundance: .
v_gene: TRBV3-1

CDR3nt: TGTGCCAGCAGTGATCTTAGTCGGACAGACCCCTACGAGCAGTACTTC
CDR3aa: CASSDLSRTDPYEQYF
d_gene: .
j_gene: TRBJ2-7
abundance: .
v_gene: TRBV6-1

CDR3nt: TGTGCCAGCAGCTTAGAACTAGCGGGCTTCGGCGAGCAGTACTTC
CDR3aa: CASSLELAGFGEQYF
d_gene: TRBD2
j_gene: TRBJ2-7
abundance: .
v_gene: TRBV7-6

CDR3nt: TGTGCCAGCACCCTCGTAGCCAACACTGAAGCTTTCTTT
CDR3aa: CASTLVANTEAFF
d_gene: .
j_gene: TRBJ1-1
abundance: .
v_gene: TRBV12-3/TRBV12-4

CDR3nt: TGCAGTGCTAGAGGGGGTGGCAGTTGGTCCTACGAGCAGTACTTC
CDR3aa: CSARGGGSWSYEQYF
d_gene: .
j_gene: TRBJ2-7
abundance: .
v_gene: TRBV20-1

CDR3nt: TGTGCCAGCAGCCAGGCCGACAAGGGAGGGCGGTACGAGCAGTACTTC
CDR3aa: CASSQADKGGRYEQYF
d_gene: TRBD2
j_gene: TRBJ2-7
abundance: .
v_gene: TRBV4-2

CDR3nt: TGTGCCAGCAGTAGGGGTTCGCGGCTTATTATAAATGAGCAGTTCTTC
CDR3aa: CASSRGSRLIINEQFF
d_gene: .
j_gene: TRBJ2-1
abundance: .
v_gene: TRBV12-3/TRBV12-4

CDR3nt: TGTGCCAGCAGTGGGGGCCAGGGTTATCGAGAGACCCAGTACTTC
CDR3aa: CASSGGQGYRETQYF
d_gene: .
j_gene: TRBJ2-5
abundance: .
v_gene: TRBV25-1

CDR3nt: TGTGCCAGCAGCTTTAGGACTAGCGGGAGAATGGAGACCCAGTACTTC
CDR3aa: CASSFRTSGRMETQYF
d_gene: TRBD2
j_gene: TRBJ2-5
abundance: .
v_gene: TRBV11-2

CDR3nt: TGTGCCAGCAGCCTCCGGACAGGGAGCTTGGGGGGCTACACCTTC
CDR3aa: CASSLRTGSLGGYTF
d_gene: TRBD1
j_gene: TRBJ1-2
abundance: few
v_gene: TRBV12-3/TRBV12-4

CDR3nt: TGTGCCAGCAGCTTAGATACAGGGCCTAATTCACCCCCCCACTTT
CDR3aa: CASSLDTGPNSPPHF
d_gene: .
j_gene: TRBJ1-6
abundance: .
v_gene: TRBV7-2

CDR3nt: TGTGCCAGCAGCCAACGAACTAGCGGGAGGGCCCCAGATACGCAGTATTTT
CDR3aa: CASSQRTSGRAPDTQYF
d_gene: TRBD2
j_gene: TRBJ2-3
abundance: .
v_gene: TRBV3-1

CDR3nt: TGTGCCAGCAGTTTAGCGCGAGTCCGGGCGGATACGCAGTATTTT
CDR3aa: CASSLARVRADTQYF
d_gene: .
j_gene: TRBJ2-3
abundance: .
v_gene: TRBV12-3/TRBV12-4

CDR3nt: TGTGCCAGCAGCACAGGCCCTCTCGAGCAGTACTTC
CDR3aa: CASSTGPLEQYF
d_gene: .
j_gene: TRBJ2-7
abundance: few
v_gene: TRBV7-6

CDR3nt: TGTGCCAGCAGCTTATGGGGCGGGGGCATAGATACGCAGTATTTT
CDR3aa: CASSLWGGGIDTQYF
d_gene: .
j_gene: TRBJ2-3
abundance: .
v_gene: TRBV7-6

CDR3nt: TGTGCCAGCAGCCAATCAGGGGGTGGCACTGAAGCTTTCTTT
CDR3aa: CASSQSGGGTEAFF
d_gene: TRBD1
j_gene: TRBJ1-1
abundance: .
v_gene: TRBV3-1

CDR3nt: TGTGCCAGCAGCTCCGAGTGGGAGCAGTTCTTC
CDR3aa: CASSSEWEQFF
d_gene: .
j_gene: TRBJ2-1
abundance: once
v_gene: TRBV12-3/TRBV12-4

CDR3nt: TGTGCCAGCAGTACAGGGCTAGTTTTCTACGAGCAGTACTTC
CDR3aa: CASSTGLVFYEQYF
d_gene: .
j_gene: TRBJ2-7
abundance: .
v_gene: TRBV12-3/TRBV12-4

CDR3nt: TGTGCCACCAGTGATTTCTGGCAGGACACCGGGGAGCTGTTTTTT
CDR3aa: CATSDFWQDTGELFF
d_gene: .
j_gene: TRBJ2-2
abundance: .
v_gene: TRBV24-1

CDR3nt: TGCAGCGTTGACGGGACTAGCGATTCCTCCTACAATGAGCAGTTCTTC
CDR3aa: CSVDGTSDSSYNEQFF
d_gene: TRBD2
j_gene: TRBJ2-1
abundance: few
v_gene: TRBV29-1

CDR3nt: TGTGCCAGCAGCCCGAGAGTGGCGGGTAGTTCCTACGAGCAGTACTTC
CDR3aa: CASSPRVAGSSYEQYF
d_gene: .
j_gene: TRBJ2-7
abundance: few
v_gene: TRBV5-6

CDR3nt: TGTGCCACCAGTGATGCTGGGACAGTCGGCACAGATACGCAGTATTTT
CDR3aa: CATSDAGTVGTDTQYF
d_gene: TRBD1
j_gene: TRBJ2-3
abundance: .
v_gene: TRBV24-1

CDR3nt: TGTGCCAGCAAGAAGTACAATGAGCAGTTCTTC
CDR3aa: CASKKYNEQFF
d_gene: .
j_gene: TRBJ2-1
abundance: .
v_gene: TRBV2

CDR3nt: TGTGCCAGCAGTGCCCATACTAGCGGGAGCTACGAGCAGTACTTC
CDR3aa: CASSAHTSGSYEQYF
d_gene: TRBD2
j_gene: TRBJ2-7
abundance: .
v_gene: TRBV28

CDR3nt: TGTGCCACCAGTGATTTGCAAGACTCTGAAGCTTTCTTT
CDR3aa: CATSDLQDSEAFF
d_gene: .
j_gene: TRBJ1-1
abundance: .
v_gene: TRBV24-1

CDR3nt: TGCAGCGTTGAATTAGGACTAGCCGACAATGAGCAGTACTTC
CDR3aa: CSVELGLADNEQYF
d_gene: TRBD2
j_gene: TRBJ2-7
abundance: .
v_gene: TRBV29-1

CDR3nt: TGTGCCAGCAGTGAAGCCTCCCGACTAGCGAATGGTGCAGATACGCAGTATTTT
CDR3aa: CASSEASRLANGADTQYF
d_gene: TRBD2
j_gene: TRBJ2-3
abundance: .
v_gene: TRBV2

CDR3nt: TGCAGTGCTAGTAAGACGGGCTCTACCCCGGGGCAAGAGACCCAGTACTTC
CDR3aa: CSASKTGSTPGQETQYF
d_gene: .
j_gene: TRBJ2-5
abundance: .
v_gene: TRBV20-1

CDR3nt: TGTGCCAGACCGGGGGCAGGGGGTCAGCCCCAGCATTTT
CDR3aa: CARPGAGGQPQHF
d_gene: TRBD1
j_gene: TRBJ1-5
abundance: .
v_gene: TRBV5-6

CDR3nt: TGCAGCGTTGGGAGTAGCTCTATTCAAGAGACCCAGTACTTC
CDR3aa: CSVGSSSIQETQYF
d_gene: .
j_gene: TRBJ2-5
abundance: .
v_gene: TRBV29-1

CDR3nt: TGCGCCAGCAGCTTGGGGGACAGGGATAATGAAAAACTGTTTTTT
CDR3aa: CASSLGDRDNEKLFF
d_gene: TRBD1
j_gene: TRBJ1-4
abundance: many
v_gene: TRBV5-1

CDR3nt: TGTGCCAGCAGCTTAGGTCGAGTCGCCCTTAAAAACATTCAGTACTTC
CDR3aa: CASSLGRVALKNIQYF
d_gene: .
j_gene: TRBJ2-4
abundance: many
v_gene: TRBV7-2

CDR3nt: TGTGCCAGCAGCGTAGAACTAGCGGGAGCCGAGCAGTACTTC
CDR3aa: CASSVELAGAEQYF
d_gene: TRBD2
j_gene: TRBJ2-7
abundance: many
v_gene: TRBV9

CDR3nt: TGTGCCAGCAGACCAACCCTCGGTGGGGGATACGAGCAGTACTTC
CDR3aa: CASRPTLGGGYEQYF
d_gene: .
j_gene: TRBJ2-7
abundance: .
v_gene: TRBV27

CDR3nt: TGCGCCAGCAGCCAAGATCGTTTCGGGCGGGGGCTCACAGATACGCAGTATTTT
CDR3aa: CASSQDRFGRGLTDTQYF
d_gene: .
j_gene: TRBJ2-3
abundance: few
v_gene: TRBV4-1

CDR3nt: TGTGCCAGCAGCTCGGACAGGTTCTACGAGCAGTACTTC
CDR3aa: CASSSDRFYEQYF
d_gene: TRBD1
j_gene: TRBJ2-7
abundance: few
v_gene: TRBV7-9

CDR3nt: TGCGCCAGCAGCTTTAATCCCTCTGGAGTGAGTGAGCAGTTCTTC
CDR3aa: CASSFNPSGVSEQFF
d_gene: .
j_gene: TRBJ2-1
abundance: .
v_gene: TRBV5-1

CDR3nt: TGCAGCGTTGCCCCTAGTGCCAACTCTGGAAACACCACATATTTT
CDR3aa: CSVAPSANSGNTTYF
d_gene: .
j_gene: TRBJ1-3
abundance: .
v_gene: TRBV29-1

CDR3nt: TGTGCCAGCAGCTTGGGACGAAATGAGACCCAGTACTTC
CDR3aa: CASSLGRNETQYF
d_gene: .
j_gene: TRBJ2-5
abundance: .
v_gene: TRBV12-3/TRBV12-4

CDR3nt: TGTGCCAGCAGTCCTCCGATGGGCTCTGAAGCTTTCTTT
CDR3aa: CASSPPMGSEAFF
d_gene: .
j_gene: TRBJ1-1
abundance: .
v_gene: TRBV27

CDR3nt: TGTGCCAGCAGTGAAGCGCATGGCTTCCAAGAGACCCAGTACTTC
CDR3aa: CASSEAHGFQETQYF
d_gene: .
j_gene: TRBJ2-5
abundance: few
v_gene: TRBV2

CDR3nt: TGTGCCAGCAGTTACCTCAAGGAGTACATGAACACTGAAGCTTTCTTT
CDR3aa: CASSYLKEYMNTEAFF
d_gene: .
j_gene: TRBJ1-1
abundance: .
v_gene: TRBV6-6

CDR3nt: TGTGCCAGCAGTTACGCCCGAATCGCATCTGGGGCCAACGTCCTGACTTTC
CDR3aa: CASSYARIASGANVLTF
d_gene: .
j_gene: TRBJ2-6
abundance: .
v_gene: TRBV6-5

CDR3nt: TGCAGCGTTGCCGGGAACTCCTACAATGAGCAGTACTTC
CDR3aa: CSVAGNSYNEQYF
d_gene: .
j_gene: TRBJ2-7
abundance: .
v_gene: TRBV29-1

CDR3nt: TGCAGTGCTAGAGGTCACAGGGGGCGTACCTACGAGCAGTACTTC
CDR3aa: CSARGHRGRTYEQYF
d_gene: TRBD1
j_gene: TRBJ2-7
abundance: many
v_gene: TRBV20-1